What follows are 32 T cell receptor beta chains derived from one specimen sequenced in a study of T cell changes during pregnancy in multiple sclerosis. Sequencing was performed with immunoSEQ multiplex PCR; in TCRdb, only in-frame clones are kept and a portion is missing. Of about 83,000 clones listed, about 95% are singletons. The material was peripheral blood, obtained in the second trimester of pregnancy. Receptor source: a female donor with multiple sclerosis, enrolled in a pregnancy study.

The rearrangement links TRBV21-1 to TRBJ2-1; the table's D gene call, TRBD2, was not cross checked with the DNA. TRBV21-1 is tagged as a pseudogene. The CDR3 totals 12 residues. The chain's CDR3 is CASGGINNEQFF. In nucleotides, the CDR3 is TGTGCCAGCGGCGGGATAAACAATGAGCAGTTCTTC.

Only one count was recorded for this clone. The V and J genes are TRBV7-2 and TRBJ2-1; 8 bases fit TRBD2. The trim removed 2 bases at V and 1 base at J, leaving 1 base unmatched. The germline CDR1 and CDR2 sequences are SGHTA and FQGNSA. The CDR3 runs to 15 residues. CDR3: CASSLIAGSYNEQFF. DNA for the CDR3: TGTGCCAGCAGCTTAATAGCGGGGTCCTACAATGAGCAGTTCTTC. Full variable domain (remainder filled in from reference TRBV7-2 and TRBJ2-1): GAGVSQSPSNKVTEKGKDVELRCDPISGHTALYWYRQSLGQGLEFLIYFQGNSAPDKSGLPSDRFSAERTGGSVSTLTIQRTQQEDSAVYLCASSLIAGSYNEQFFGPGTRLTVL.

This chain joins TRBV6-5 and TRBJ2-7; 7 nucleotides match TRBD1. Germline V CDR1 and CDR2: MNHEY, SVGAGI. The CDR3 is made up of 16 amino acids. With 1 base clipped from V and 4 bases from J, the junction kept 10 bases outside the gene matches. CDR3 sequence reads: CASSYLTVGGGYEQYF. Written as DNA, the CDR3 is TGTGCCAGCAGTTACTTGACGGTAGGGGGCGGGTACGAGCAGTACTTC.

The rearrangement links TRBV18 to TRBJ2-1, with TRBD1 as a possible D gene (6 bases). The CDR3 has 14 amino acids. Trimming took 3 bases from V and 8 from J, leaving 14 bases between them. In germline, CDR1 is KGHSH, CDR2 LQKENI. CDR3 sequence (DNA): TGTGCCAGCTCACCCCAACAGGGTATAGATGAGCAGTTCTTC. Its protein product is CASSPQQGIDEQFF.

This chain joins TRBV10-3 and TRBJ1-1, with 7 positions matching TRBD1. This CDR3 has 14 amino acids. The junction had 8 bases not matched to a gene; V was cut back by 7 bases and J by 3 bases. The germline V gene encodes CDR1 ENHRY and CDR2 SYGVKD. The chain's CDR3 is CAIKIDRVDTEAFF. CDR3 coding DNA: TGTGCCATCAAAATTGACAGGGTGGACACTGAAGCTTTCTTT.

This clone appeared a single time. J is TRBJ2-1 and V is TRBV6-1; 10 positions match TRBD2. Germline CDR1 and CDR2: MNHNS and SASEGT. The trim removed 0 bases at V and 6 bases at J, leaving 5 bases unmatched. The CDR3 covers 16 residues. The CDR3 protein is CASSEAPAGGGNEQFF. CDR3 nucleotide sequence: TGTGCCAGCAGTGAAGCCCCAGCGGGAGGGGGCAATGAGCAGTTCTTC.

The V call is TRBV27, the J call TRBJ2-3, with D tentatively TRBD2 (7 bases). The CDR3 spans 16 residues. V shed 6 bases and J shed 2 bases, with 18 bases lying between them. The germline V gene encodes CDR1 MNHEY and CDR2 SMNVEV (reference sequence). The CDR3 loop is CASRRRGGLPTDTQYF. CDR3 nucleotides: TGTGCCAGCAGGAGGAGGGGGGGACTACCCACAGATACGCAGTATTTT.

The chain couples TRBV9 to TRBJ1-3, with 10 bases fitting TRBD1. Looked up from germline, CDR1 is SGDLS and CDR2 is YYNGEE. There are 15 residues in the CDR3. Germline trimming cut 3 bases from V and 6 bases from J; bases unmatched to any gene: 6. The CDR3 loop reads CASSATTGGQNTIYF. CDR3 nucleotides: TGTGCCAGCAGCGCTACGACAGGGGGCCAAAACACCATATATTTT.

The chain uses TRBV9 and TRBJ1-2, with D perhaps matching TRBD1 (5 bases). Between the trimmed V and J ends, which lost 6 bases and 0 bases, there was a span of 12 bases. Germline CDR1 and CDR2: SGDLS and YYNGEE. The CDR3 loop spans 14 amino acids. CDR3 sequence: CASTLGGANYGYTF. The DNA for the CDR3 is TGTGCCAGCACCTTGGGGGGGGCTAACTATGGCTACACCTTC.

V gene TRBV5-1 combines with J gene TRBJ2-1; D is perhaps TRBD2 (6 bases). The V end was cut by 4 bases, the J end by 2 bases, with 13 bases between. CDR3 length equals 15 residues. The germline CDR1 and CDR2 sequences are SGHRS and YFSETQ. The CDR3 DNA sequence: TGCGCCAGCAGCATTCGGGAGAGGACCTACAATGAGCAGTTCTTC. This encodes CASSIRERTYNEQFF.

This chain joins TRBV2 and TRBJ2-1; TRBD2 might be the D (7 bases). The CDR3 is 19 residues long. V was pared by 0 bases and J by 3 bases, with 21 bases between. Germline loops: CDR1 SNHLY, CDR2 FYNNEI. CDR3 nucleotides: TGTGCCAGCAGTGAAGCGGGGGGGCAACTGGGGCGGGGCTACAATGAGCAGTTCTTC. Amino acids: CASSEAGGQLGRGYNEQFF.

The chain couples TRBV10-3 to TRBJ2-3, with 8 bases matching TRBD1. Germline V lookup: CDR1 ENHRY, CDR2 SYGVKD. This CDR3 has 13 residues. V trimming: 6 bases; J trimming: 4 bases; junction bases outside the gene matches: 3. The DNA of the CDR3 is TGTGCCATCAGCCGGACAGGGTCAGATACGCAGTATTTT. This codes for CAISRTGSDTQYF.

V usage is TRBV19 and J usage is TRBJ2-7, with 8 bases identical to TRBD1. The germline V gene encodes CDR1 LNHDA and CDR2 SQIVND (reference sequence). The CDR3 consists of 17 residues. J lost 2 bases, V lost 3 bases, and 12 bases had no gene match. DNA of the CDR3: TGTGCCAGTAGTATTCGCCCTATACAGGGGGGACCCTACGAGCAGTACTTC. Its protein is CASSIRPIQGGPYEQYF.

V is TRBV10-2 and J is TRBJ2-5, with 9 bases lining up with TRBD2. Germline assignment: CDR1 WSHSY and CDR2 SAAADI. The CDR3 is 15 residues long. The V and J ends lost 6 bases and 1 base, in that order; junction bases with no gene match: 6. In DNA, the CDR3 is TGCGCCAGCAGGCCCACTAGCGGGTCCCAAGAGACCCAGTACTTC. It encodes CASRPTSGSQETQYF.

This clone was detected once. The chain carries TRBV12-5 and TRBJ2-7; D possibly corresponds to TRBD2 (6 bases). This CDR3 spans 14 amino acids. CDR1 and CDR2 from the germline V gene are LGHNT and FRNRAP. The germline V and J ends were trimmed by 5 bases and 6 bases, with 17 bases remaining between them. The CDR3 spells CASGPGLPGGEQYF. DNA of the CDR3: TGTGCTAGTGGTCCAGGACTACCCGGAGGCGAGCAGTACTTC.

This clone came up once. V is TRBV27 and J is TRBJ2-1; 10 positions agree with TRBD2. CDR3 length: 16 residues. With V trimmed by 7 bases and J by 7 bases, 13 bases remained unmatched. CDR1 is MNHEY and CDR2 is SMNVEV in the germline V gene (reference sequence). The CDR3 spells CASTPGTSGNVNEQFF. Here the CDR3 DNA reads TGTGCCAGCACCCCGGGAACTAGCGGGAATGTAAATGAGCAGTTCTTC.

This chain links TRBV7-2 with TRBJ2-3; TRBD2 is a possible D gene (5 bases). This CDR3 has 13 residues. The germline CDR1 and CDR2 sequences are SGHTA and FQGNSA. V gave up 1 base and J gave up 6 bases, with 8 bases separating them. CDR3: CASSLERVDTQYF. The CDR3 region has the DNA TGTGCCAGCAGCTTAGAGAGGGTGGATACGCAGTATTTT.

This chain joins TRBV28 and TRBJ1-2; D remains unclear. The V gene's germline CDR1 is MDHEN and CDR2 SYDVKM. The CDR3 is 11 residues long. The V and J ends lost 8 bases and 8 bases respectively, with 12 bases between them. CDR3 sequence: CASGGRRGYTF. The CDR3 DNA sequence: TGTGCCAGCGGCGGGCGACGGGGCTACACCTTC.

The chain uses TRBV10-3 and TRBJ1-1; D is unclear. This CDR3 comprises 12 residues. V was trimmed by 5 bases and J by 0 bases, leaving 4 bases between them. CDR1 is ENHRY, CDR2 SYGVKD, per germline. This CDR3 is CAISPMNTEAFF. CDR3 DNA sequence: TGTGCCATCAGTCCCATGAACACTGAAGCTTTCTTT.

The CDR3 bases are TGCGCCAGCAGTTTAGCCCGGGATACGCAGTATTTT. As protein: CASSLARDTQYF. The rearrangement uses TRBV5-1 and TRBJ2-3; D remains ambiguous. The CDR3 covers 12 residues. The germline V gene has CDR1 SGHRS and CDR2 YFSETQ. The germline V and J ends were trimmed by 5 bases and 6 bases, with 10 bases remaining between them.

The CDR3 DNA reads as TGTGCCAGCAGCTTTAAAGCGGGAGGGCCCCACGAGCAGTACTTC. It is translated as CASSFKAGGPHEQYF. The gene calls are TRBV7-6 and TRBJ2-7; 10 bases align to TRBD2. Losses at the gene ends were 3 bases for V and 5 bases for J; bases not matched to a gene: 7. The CDR3 is made up of 15 amino acids. Germline CDR1 and CDR2: SGHVS and FNYEAQ.

V is TRBV6-6 and J is TRBJ2-5; TRBD2 matches 10 bases. Germline V CDR1 and CDR2: MNHNY, SVGAGI (reference sequence). Germline trimming cut 8 bases from V and 1 base from J; bases unmatched to any gene: 4. The CDR3 contains 14 residues. CDR3 bases: TGTGCCAGCTCGACTAGCGGGTTCCAAGAGACCCAGTACTTC. Residues: CASSTSGFQETQYF.

The chain carries TRBV5-5 and TRBJ1-1; no definite D call. Germline assignment: CDR1 SGHKS and CDR2 YYEKEE (reference sequence). Trimming pared 4 bases from V and 5 bases from J, leaving 12 bases between. This CDR3 spans 13 amino acids. CDR3 protein: CASSLGASTEAFF. For the CDR3, the DNA is TGTGCCAGCAGCCTCGGAGCGTCGACTGAAGCTTTCTTT. Together with reference TRBV5-5 and TRBJ1-1, the CDR3 gives the full variable domain: DAGVTQSPTHLIKTRGQQVTLRCSPISGHKSVSWYQQVLGQGPQFIFQYYEKEERGRGNFPDRFSARQFPNYSSELNVNALLLGDSALYLCASSLGASTEAFFGQGTRLTVV.

The V call is TRBV5-1, the J call TRBJ1-2, with 8 bases identical to TRBD1. The CDR3 loop spans 14 amino acids. J was trimmed by 5 bases and V by 3 bases; bases with no gene match: 6. CDR1 SGHRS and CDR2 YFSETQ come from the germline V gene. The CDR3, as DNA: TGCGCCAGCAGCTCCGGACAGGGAAGGTATGGCTACACCTTC. This sequence encodes CASSSGQGRYGYTF. The full variable domain, with the rest looked up from reference TRBV5-1 and TRBJ1-2, is KAGVTQTPRYLIKTRGQQVTLSCSPISGHRSVSWYQQTPGQGLQFLFEYFSETQRNKGNFPGRFSGRQFSNSRSEMNVSTLELGDSALYLCASSSGQGRYGYTFGSGTRLTVV.

The chain is built from TRBV29-1 and TRBJ1-4, with unresolved D. The CDR3 consists of 13 residues. Per the germline V gene, CDR1 is SQVTM and CDR2 is ANQGSEA. V lost 7 bases to trimming and J lost 1 base, with 10 bases between them. Here the CDR3 reads CSAGVETNEKLFF. In nucleotides, the CDR3 is TGCAGCGCTGGAGTGGAAACTAATGAAAAACTGTTTTTT.

This sequence joins TRBV9 and TRBJ1-2; possible D gene TRBD1, 5 bases. V lost 4 bases and J lost 0, with 13 bases in between. The CDR3 length is 15 residues. Germline CDR1 and CDR2: SGDLS and YYNGEE. The CDR3, as DNA: TGTGCCAGCAGCCCTTCACAGGTTGCTAACTATGGCTACACCTTC. This gives the protein CASSPSQVANYGYTF.

The V and J genes are TRBV7-6 and TRBJ1-1, with a possible D match to TRBD1 (6 bases). CDR3 length: 16 residues. Germline CDR1 and CDR2: SGHVS and FNYEAQ. The V end was cut by 3 bases, the J end by 0 bases, with 14 bases between. CDR3 protein: CASSLDSPFMNTEAFF. CDR3 sequence (DNA): TGTGCCAGCAGCTTGGACAGCCCCTTTATGAACACTGAAGCTTTCTTT. Filled out from reference TRBV7-6 and TRBJ1-1, the complete variable domain reads GAGVSQSPRYKVTKRGQDVALRCDPISGHVSLYWYRQALGQGPEFLTYFNYEAQQDKSGLPNDRFSAERPEGSISTLTIQRTEQRDSAMYRCASSLDSPFMNTEAFFGQGTRLTVV.

The chain carries TRBV6-5 and TRBJ1-1, with D hard to call. Germline values: CDR1 MNHEY, CDR2 SVGAGI. The CDR3 has 14 amino acids. The V and J ends lost 7 bases and 2 bases respectively, with 14 bases between them. The chain's CDR3 is CASNDQAPNTEAFF. CDR3 sequence (DNA): TGTGCCAGCAATGACCAGGCCCCCAACACTGAAGCTTTCTTT.

This chain uses TRBV5-4 with TRBJ1-4; D may be TRBD1 (5 bases). Germline CDR1 is SGHNT and CDR2 is YYREEE (reference sequence). This CDR3 has 16 residues. Between the trimmed V and J ends, which lost 4 bases and 4 bases, there was a span of 17 bases. CDR3 in DNA: TGTGCCAGCAGCCCGGGACTCGCCGAGGGTAATGAAAAACTGTTTTTT. It yields the protein CASSPGLAEGNEKLFF.

The chain has TRBV9 and TRBJ2-7, with 7 bases identical to TRBD1. After removal of 2 bases from V and 4 bases from J, the junction contained 6 bases not matched to a gene. CDR1 and CDR2 from the germline V gene are SGDLS and YYNGEE. The CDR3 spans 14 residues. The CDR3 here is CASSVGTEPYEQYF. The CDR3 DNA reads TGTGCCAGCAGCGTGGGGACAGAACCTTACGAGCAGTACTTC.

The CDR3 DNA is TGTGCCAGCAGCTTAGCAACTAGCGGGGGTTTCGGGGCCAACGTCCTGACTTTC. Protein: CASSLATSGGFGANVLTF. The chain links TRBV11-2 to TRBJ2-6; 11 nucleotides agree with TRBD2. This CDR3 comprises 18 residues. Looked up from germline, CDR1 is SGHAT and CDR2 is FQNNGV. V trimming: 1 base; J trimming: 4 bases; junction bases outside the gene matches: 6.

The chain couples TRBV9 to TRBJ2-3, with 14 nucleotides matching TRBD2. The germline V gene encodes CDR1 SGDLS and CDR2 YYNGEE. With V trimmed by 3 bases and J by 4 bases, 4 bases remained unmatched. There are 16 residues in the CDR3. Written as DNA, the CDR3 is TGTGCCAGCAGCGAGACTAGCGGGAGGGTGGCAGATACGCAGTATTTT. Protein: CASSETSGRVADTQYF.